The entry that follows covers one T cell receptor beta chain sequence. Its specificity is not known. The junction departs from the called germline gene at one end, perhaps through a read error. A J-beta primer mix and a sample-barcoded 5' primer were used in a second PCR of about 7 to 11 cycles. Each cDNA was tagged by a template-switch adaptor containing 12 random nucleotides. Via MiXCR, TCRdb re-called the 5' RACE reads, giving one row per CDR3 protein. This table has about 670,000 distinct CDR3 sequences, roughly half appearing once. The source of the sample is a study of blood T cells in healthy people across ages. Overall study findings and caveats: The diversity estimates, figures obtained from one million T cells, were considered underestimates.

Sequencing input: blood. The TCR sequence derives from a woman aged 80 or older in good health.

The CDR3 DNA sequence: TGTGCCAGCAGCCTTGAGAATCCCCGGGGGGGCGGCTACAATGGGCAGTTCTTC. Its translation: CASSLENPRGGGYNGQFF. The V and J genes are TRBV3-1 and TRBJ2-1, with 8 nucleotides matching TRBD2. The CDR3 runs to 18 residues. CDR1 LGHDT and CDR2 YNNKEL come from the germline V gene (reference sequence).